A selection of T cell receptor beta chains follows, all from one sample in a study of cytomegalovirus exposure and HLA in healthy donors. TCRdb keeps only in-frame clones here, not all; method: immunoSEQ multiplex PCR. Among about 120,000 clones, 60% to 85% were seen once, and the ten largest hold 2.5% to 3.5%. Material: PBMCs. The receptors shown here come from a woman aged 25 to 45 in good health and CMV-seropositive. Both conserved end residues are part of each CDR3. The D gene is left open where the match is weak. Rows may omit the clone size; those that give it use once, few, many or a size class.

d_gene: -
v_gene: TRBV9
abundance: -
j_gene: TRBJ1-2
CDR3nt: TGTGCCAGCAGCGTAGGGATAGGGGTGGACTATGGCTACACCTTC
CDR3aa: CASSVGIGVDYGYTF

d_gene: -
v_gene: TRBV7-2
abundance: -
j_gene: TRBJ2-5
CDR3nt: TGTGCCAGCAGCTTACAGGGGAGTGGGGAGACCCAGTACTTC
CDR3aa: CASSLQGSGETQYF

d_gene: -
v_gene: TRBV5-4
abundance: -
j_gene: TRBJ1-6
CDR3nt: TGTGCCAGCAGCCTTTGGGGAGCCAATTCACCCCTCCACTTT
CDR3aa: CASSLWGANSPLHF

d_gene: TRBD2
v_gene: TRBV11-3
abundance: -
j_gene: TRBJ2-5
CDR3nt: TGTGCCAGCAGCTTAGTGCTAGCGGGGCACCAAGAGACCCAGTACTTC
CDR3aa: CASSLVLAGHQETQYF

d_gene: -
v_gene: TRBV18
abundance: -
j_gene: TRBJ2-1
CDR3nt: TGTGCCAGCTCACCCCTTAGCTTTGAGCAGTTCTTC
CDR3aa: CASSPLSFEQFF

d_gene: -
v_gene: TRBV4-2
abundance: -
j_gene: TRBJ2-7
CDR3nt: TGTGCCAGCAGCCCAACCCCGAGCTACGAGCAGTACTTC
CDR3aa: CASSPTPSYEQYF

d_gene: -
v_gene: TRBV7-6
abundance: -
j_gene: TRBJ1-6
CDR3nt: TGTGCCAGCAGCCCCCTGGGCCCGGGGAGATCCCTCCACTTT
CDR3aa: CASSPLGPGRSLHF

d_gene: TRBD1
v_gene: TRBV2
abundance: few
j_gene: TRBJ2-7
CDR3nt: TGTGCCAGCACTCCGGGACAGGGTGTTAACGAGCAGTACTTC
CDR3aa: CASTPGQGVNEQYF

d_gene: -
v_gene: TRBV28
abundance: few
j_gene: TRBJ1-2
CDR3nt: TGTGCCAGCAGTCCTTCCCGCGCGGGGGGCGACTATGGCTACACCTTC
CDR3aa: CASSPSRAGGDYGYTF

d_gene: TRBD2
v_gene: TRBV5-6
abundance: few
j_gene: TRBJ2-3
CDR3nt: TGTGCCAGCAGCTTACTAGCGGGGGGCACAGATACGCAGTATTTT
CDR3aa: CASSLLAGGTDTQYF

d_gene: TRBD1
v_gene: TRBV9
abundance: -
j_gene: TRBJ1-3
CDR3nt: TGTGCCAGCAGCGTAGACAGGGGAGGAAACACCATATATTTT
CDR3aa: CASSVDRGGNTIYF

d_gene: -
v_gene: TRBV29-1
abundance: -
j_gene: TRBJ2-3
CDR3nt: TGCAGCCAGAGCGCGGCCCGCACAGATACGCAGTATTTT
CDR3aa: CSQSAARTDTQYF

d_gene: -
v_gene: TRBV11-2
abundance: -
j_gene: TRBJ1-5
CDR3nt: TGTGCCAGCAGCCAGGGGCTTAGCAATCAGCCCCAGCATTTT
CDR3aa: CASSQGLSNQPQHF

d_gene: TRBD2
v_gene: TRBV19
abundance: -
j_gene: TRBJ2-5
CDR3nt: TGTGCCAGTTCCCCAAGCGGGGGGGCTAGAGAGACCCAGTACTTC
CDR3aa: CASSPSGGARETQYF

d_gene: -
v_gene: TRBV7-9
abundance: -
j_gene: TRBJ1-1
CDR3nt: TGTGCCAGCAGCTCTCACGGGACTGAAGCTTTCTTT
CDR3aa: CASSSHGTEAFF

d_gene: -
v_gene: TRBV21-1
abundance: -
j_gene: TRBJ2-1
CDR3nt: TGTGCCAGCGGTATCACAGGTTGCTCCTACAATGAGCAGTTCTTC
CDR3aa: CASGITGCSYNEQFF

d_gene: -
v_gene: TRBV7-9
abundance: -
j_gene: TRBJ1-2
CDR3nt: TGTGCCAGCAGGCCACACCCCATACAGGGAAACTATGGCTACACCTTC
CDR3aa: CASRPHPIQGNYGYTF

d_gene: TRBD1
v_gene: TRBV7-3
abundance: -
j_gene: TRBJ1-1
CDR3nt: TGTGCCAGAGGGGGCTGCCGCACTGAAGCTTTCTTT
CDR3aa: CARGGCRTEAFF

d_gene: -
v_gene: TRBV27
abundance: -
j_gene: TRBJ1-2
CDR3nt: TGTGCCAGCAGTTTATCTGGCGGGGGGAGGCTAGGGGCTAACTATGGCTACACCTTC
CDR3aa: CASSLSGGGRLGANYGYTF

d_gene: -
v_gene: TRBV6-1
abundance: once
j_gene: TRBJ2-3
CDR3nt: TGTGCCAGCAGTGAGGCCTACGGGGGGCCAGACCCAGATACGCAGTATTTT
CDR3aa: CASSEAYGGPDPDTQYF

d_gene: -
v_gene: TRBV2
abundance: few
j_gene: TRBJ2-4
CDR3nt: TGTGCCAGCAAGCGGGCTTACTCCACCAAAAACATTCAGTACTTC
CDR3aa: CASKRAYSTKNIQYF

d_gene: -
v_gene: TRBV5-1
abundance: -
j_gene: TRBJ1-1
CDR3nt: TGCGCCAGCAGCCTGGAGGGGTTAGGGGCTTTCTTT
CDR3aa: CASSLEGLGAFF

d_gene: TRBD1
v_gene: TRBV19
abundance: -
j_gene: TRBJ2-3
CDR3nt: TGTGCCAGTAGTCCAACAGGGGGCAGTGGGACAGATACGCAGTATTTT
CDR3aa: CASSPTGGSGTDTQYF

d_gene: -
v_gene: TRBV4-3
abundance: -
j_gene: TRBJ1-4
CDR3nt: TGCGCCAGCAGCTCCGGGACATCAGATGAAAAACTGTTTTTT
CDR3aa: CASSSGTSDEKLFF

d_gene: -
v_gene: TRBV6-5
abundance: -
j_gene: TRBJ1-1
CDR3nt: TGTGCCAGCAGGGGGAGAGGCACTGAAGCTTTCTTT
CDR3aa: CASRGRGTEAFF

d_gene: -
v_gene: TRBV27
abundance: -
j_gene: TRBJ1-2
CDR3nt: TGTGCCAGCAGTCATTTGGCACATCCTAGAGTGTACACCTTC
CDR3aa: CASSHLAHPRVYTF

d_gene: -
v_gene: TRBV9
abundance: -
j_gene: TRBJ2-3
CDR3nt: TGTGCCAGCAGCGCCCGGGAGCGAAGGAACACAGATACGCAGTATTTT
CDR3aa: CASSARERRNTDTQYF

d_gene: -
v_gene: TRBV10-3
abundance: -
j_gene: TRBJ2-7
CDR3nt: TGTGCCATCAGTACTGAGCTTGGTGCTAGAGAGCAGTACTTC
CDR3aa: CAISTELGAREQYF

d_gene: -
v_gene: TRBV7-8
abundance: -
j_gene: TRBJ2-3
CDR3nt: TGTGCCAGCAGCTTAGACCTCGGGACACCAACGCAGTATTTT
CDR3aa: CASSLDLGTPTQYF

d_gene: TRBD2
v_gene: TRBV7-8
abundance: -
j_gene: TRBJ2-3
CDR3nt: TGTGCCAGCAGCCTCCCTGGGAGCGGGGGGACAGATACGCAGTATTTT
CDR3aa: CASSLPGSGGTDTQYF

d_gene: -
v_gene: TRBV11-3
abundance: -
j_gene: TRBJ2-7
CDR3nt: TGTGCCAGCAGCTTAACAGGCAACTCCTACGAGCAGTACTTC
CDR3aa: CASSLTGNSYEQYF

d_gene: -
v_gene: TRBV30
abundance: -
j_gene: TRBJ1-4
CDR3nt: TGTGCCTGGAGTCTGACTAATGAAAAACTGTTTTTT
CDR3aa: CAWSLTNEKLFF

d_gene: -
v_gene: TRBV7-3
abundance: -
j_gene: TRBJ2-1
CDR3nt: TGTGCCAGCAGCTTGGGGCACCTCTCCTACAATGAGCAGTTCTTC
CDR3aa: CASSLGHLSYNEQFF

d_gene: TRBD1
v_gene: TRBV4-2
abundance: -
j_gene: TRBJ2-5
CDR3nt: TGTGCCAGCAGCCAAGAACGACAGGGGGGGAGAGAGACCCAGTACTTC
CDR3aa: CASSQERQGGRETQYF

d_gene: -
v_gene: TRBV4-1
abundance: few
j_gene: TRBJ1-5
CDR3nt: TGCGCCAGCAGCCAAATGAACAGGGGCAATCAGCCCCAGCATTTT
CDR3aa: CASSQMNRGNQPQHF

d_gene: TRBD2
v_gene: TRBV29-1
abundance: -
j_gene: TRBJ2-5
CDR3nt: TGCAGCGTTGGGGGACTAGCGGGGGGAGAGACCCAGTACTTC
CDR3aa: CSVGGLAGGETQYF

d_gene: -
v_gene: TRBV9
abundance: -
j_gene: TRBJ2-1
CDR3nt: TGTGCCAGCAGCCCGAGCGGAGGGGGCTATTTCTTC
CDR3aa: CASSPSGGGYFF

d_gene: TRBD2
v_gene: TRBV4-3
abundance: -
j_gene: TRBJ2-3
CDR3nt: TGCGCCAGCAGCCAAGAGGCTAGCGGGGGTGCAGATACGCAGTATTTT
CDR3aa: CASSQEASGGADTQYF

d_gene: -
v_gene: TRBV30
abundance: -
j_gene: TRBJ1-1
CDR3nt: TGTGCCTGGACTCCCCTAATGGGGGGGGACACTGAAGCTTTCTTT
CDR3aa: CAWTPLMGGDTEAFF

d_gene: -
v_gene: TRBV5-1
abundance: -
j_gene: TRBJ2-3
CDR3nt: TGCGCCAGCAGCTTGGGTAGTCAGGCAGATACGCAGTATTTT
CDR3aa: CASSLGSQADTQYF

d_gene: TRBD2
v_gene: TRBV5-6
abundance: once
j_gene: TRBJ2-3
CDR3nt: TGTGCCAGCAGCTTGGGAGGGAGGGTAGATACGCAGTATTTT
CDR3aa: CASSLGGRVDTQYF

d_gene: TRBD1
v_gene: TRBV5-1
abundance: -
j_gene: TRBJ2-5
CDR3nt: TGCGCCAGCAGCTTAGGGACAGAGTACCAAGAGACCCAGTACTTC
CDR3aa: CASSLGTEYQETQYF

d_gene: -
v_gene: TRBV6-5
abundance: -
j_gene: TRBJ2-7
CDR3nt: TGTGCCAGCAGTTACTCTGGAGCGTACGAGCAGTACTTC
CDR3aa: CASSYSGAYEQYF

d_gene: -
v_gene: TRBV29-1
abundance: -
j_gene: TRBJ1-1
CDR3nt: TGCAGCGTCACCTTAACTACAGGGTCGGACACTGAAGCTTTCTTT
CDR3aa: CSVTLTTGSDTEAFF

d_gene: TRBD2
v_gene: TRBV5-4
abundance: -
j_gene: TRBJ2-5
CDR3nt: TGTGCCAGCAGTCTAGGACTAGGTGGAGAGACCCAGTACTTC
CDR3aa: CASSLGLGGETQYF

d_gene: -
v_gene: TRBV2
abundance: -
j_gene: TRBJ1-1
CDR3nt: TGTGCCAGCAGTGAGGCTGCGGGGGCGATGAACACTGAAGCTTTCTTT
CDR3aa: CASSEAAGAMNTEAFF